The 10 T cell receptor beta chains listed next were all sequenced from one sample in a study of spatial heterogeneity in lung cancer. Study-wide points: Mutation tallies in tumors tracked expanded intratumoral alpha and beta TCR counts.

The antigens of these receptors remain unknown. TCRdb re-called the 5' RACE reads with MiXCR, one entry per CDR3 protein. The repertoire holds about 20,000 distinct CDR3 sequences, with around 7% as singletons. The time point here: sample taken at primary tumor resection. The input for sequencing was lung tumor tissue, taken at surgery. Source of these receptors: a female donor with early-stage non-small cell lung cancer.

The V call is TRBV20-1, the J call TRBJ1-2; D possibly corresponds to TRBD1 (5 bases). The germline gives CDR1 DFQATT, CDR2 SNEGSKA (reference sequence). The V end was cut by 3 bases, the J end by 7 bases, with 12 bases between. There are 12 residues in the CDR3. In nucleotides, the CDR3 is TGCAGTGCTAGCGAGGGGTATTCTGGCTACACCTTC. Translated, it gives CSASEGYSGYTF.

In its sample, this clonotype was seen many times. The gene calls are TRBV7-6 and TRBJ2-3, with D perhaps assigned TRBD1 or TRBD2 (5 bases each). V lost 5 bases and J lost 4, with 13 bases in between. This CDR3 is built from 14 residues. Looked up from germline, CDR1 is SGHVS and CDR2 is FNYEAQ. CDR3 in DNA: TGTGCCAGCAGCCGGGACCAGGGTTCAGATACGCAGTATTTT. Encoded protein: CASSRDQGSDTQYF.

V is TRBV27 and J is TRBJ2-2; TRBD1 might be the D (6 bases). CDR1 MNHEY and CDR2 SMNVEV come from the germline V gene (reference sequence). CDR3 length: 12 residues. Trimming shortened V by 7 bases and J by 9 bases, and 12 bases separated the two germline ends. The CDR3 region has the DNA TGTGCCAGCAATTCGAGGGGGTGGGAGCTGTTTTTT. It codes for CASNSRGWELFF.

This clonotype was picked up many times. The V and J genes are TRBV5-1 and TRBJ2-4; 9 positions match TRBD1. Losses at the gene ends were 7 bases for V and 4 bases for J; bases not matched to a gene: 6. This CDR3 contains 14 residues. CDR1 SGHRS and CDR2 YFSETQ come from the germline V gene. The CDR3 region is CASAMGTGKNIQYF. CDR3 in DNA: TGCGCCAGCGCGATGGGGACAGGGAAAAACATTCAGTACTTC.

This clonotype appeared many times. This rearrangement joins TRBV3-1 to TRBJ1-1; D call uncertain. The V gene lost 4 bases and the J gene lost 2 bases, with 8 bases spanning the gap. Germline CDR1 is LGHDT and CDR2 is YNNKEL (reference sequence). This CDR3 region has 13 residues. The CDR3 sequence is CASSPGINTEAFF. In DNA form, the CDR3 reads TGTGCCAGCAGCCCCGGAATAAACACTGAAGCTTTCTTT. Combining the CDR3 with reference TRBV3-1 and TRBJ1-1 gives the whole variable domain DTAVSQTPKYLVTQMGNDKSIKCEQNLGHDTMYWYKQDSKKFLKIMFSYNNKELIINETVPNRFSPKSPDKAHLNLHINSLELGDSAVYFCASSPGINTEAFFGQGTRLTVV.

The chain is built from TRBV20-1 and TRBJ2-1; 10 bases map to TRBD2. The junction had 15 bases not matched to a gene; V was cut back by 0 bases and J by 4 bases. This CDR3 comprises 19 residues. CDR1 and CDR2 (germline): DFQATT, SNEGSKA (reference sequence). The CDR3 loop is CSARDLGLATSTIYNEQFF. The CDR3 DNA follows: TGCAGTGCTAGAGATCTGGGACTAGCGACGAGCACTATTTACAATGAGCAGTTCTTC.

By proportion, this clonotype is medium-sized. This chain joins TRBV7-3 and TRBJ2-4; D gene ambiguous. Germline values: CDR1 SGHTA, CDR2 FQGTGA. This CDR3 has 13 amino acids. Trimming took off 2 bases at V and 13 bases at J, with 15 bases between the two ends. This chain's CDR3 is CASSLGPEPPQYF. CDR3 bases: TGTGCCAGCAGCTTAGGTCCTGAGCCCCCCCAGTACTTC. Full variable domain (remainder filled in from reference TRBV7-3 and TRBJ2-4): GAGVSQTPSNKVTEKGKYVELRCDPISGHTALYWYRQSLGQGPEFLIYFQGTGAADDSGLPNDRFFAVRPEGSVSTLKIQRTERGDSAVYLCASSLGPEPPQYFGAGTRLSVL.

In its sample, this clonotype ranks as medium-sized. This chain joins TRBV27 and TRBJ1-5, with TRBD1 as a possible D gene (6 bases). The CDR3 runs 14 residues. With 3 bases removed from V and 1 base from J, the gap between germline ends came to 7 bases. Looked up from germline, CDR1 is MNHEY and CDR2 is SMNVEV (reference sequence). CDR3 coding DNA: TGTGCCAGCAGTTTCAGGGGAAGCAATCAGCCCCAGCATTTT. Its protein product is CASSFRGSNQPQHF.

The chain employs TRBV12-3 or TRBV12-4 and TRBJ2-5; 8 bases agree with TRBD2. V lost 10 bases to trimming and J lost 7 bases; unmatched junction nucleotides: 11. This CDR3 has 13 residues. CDR3 residues: CANRTAGEGTQYF. CDR3 DNA sequence: TGTGCCAACAGGACAGCGGGGGAGGGGACCCAGTACTTC.

This clonotype has ten or more counts. This chain joins TRBV27 and TRBJ2-5, with TRBD2 matching over 7 bases. This CDR3 region has 14 residues. Germline loops: CDR1 MNHEY, CDR2 SMNVEV (reference sequence). The trim removed 8 bases at V and 9 bases at J, leaving 15 bases unmatched. In DNA form, the CDR3 reads TGTGCCAGCTGGGGCGCAGGGAGGGAGTTGGCCCAGTACTTC. This gives the protein CASWGAGRELAQYF.